This T cell receptor (beta chain) was identified in a study of patients and donors after allogeneic stem cell transplantation. This CDR3 has 15 residues. CDR1 ENHRY and CDR2 SYGVKD come from the germline V gene. Deletions cut 7 bases from V and 1 base from J, with 16 bases between. TCRdb passed the RT-PCR reads through MiXCR, listing each CDR3 protein once. Here the sample spans about 960,000 distinct CDR3 sequences, roughly 18% being singletons. The receptor was isolated from a human donor who was either an allogeneic HSCT recipient or a stem cell or donor lymphocyte infusion donor (not recorded which). It is not recorded whose cells these are; they may come from a transplant donor. The sample consisted of blood, either unsorted or a sorted T cell fraction (not recorded which). The chain employs TRBV10-3 and TRBJ1-1; a possible D gene is TRBD1 (6 bases). CDR3 DNA sequence: TGTGCCATCACCCCACAGGGCCCGGGGAACACTGAAGCTTTCTTT. This encodes CAITPQGPGNTEAFF.